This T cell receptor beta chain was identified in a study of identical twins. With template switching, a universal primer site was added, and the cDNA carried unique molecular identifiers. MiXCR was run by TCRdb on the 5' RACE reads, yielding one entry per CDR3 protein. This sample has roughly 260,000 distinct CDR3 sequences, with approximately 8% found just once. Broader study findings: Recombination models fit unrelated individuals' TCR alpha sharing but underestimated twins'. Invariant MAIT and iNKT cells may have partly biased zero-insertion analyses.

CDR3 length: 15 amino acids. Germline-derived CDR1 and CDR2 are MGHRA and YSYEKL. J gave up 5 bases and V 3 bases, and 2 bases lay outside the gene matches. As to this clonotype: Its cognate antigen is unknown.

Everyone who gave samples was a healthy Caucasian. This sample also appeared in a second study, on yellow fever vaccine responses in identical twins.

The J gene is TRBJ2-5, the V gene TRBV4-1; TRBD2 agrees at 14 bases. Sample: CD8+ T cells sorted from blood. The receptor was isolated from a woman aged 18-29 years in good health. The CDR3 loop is CASSQTSGRAETQYF. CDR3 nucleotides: TGCGCCAGCAGCCAGACTAGCGGGAGGGCCGAGACCCAGTACTTC.